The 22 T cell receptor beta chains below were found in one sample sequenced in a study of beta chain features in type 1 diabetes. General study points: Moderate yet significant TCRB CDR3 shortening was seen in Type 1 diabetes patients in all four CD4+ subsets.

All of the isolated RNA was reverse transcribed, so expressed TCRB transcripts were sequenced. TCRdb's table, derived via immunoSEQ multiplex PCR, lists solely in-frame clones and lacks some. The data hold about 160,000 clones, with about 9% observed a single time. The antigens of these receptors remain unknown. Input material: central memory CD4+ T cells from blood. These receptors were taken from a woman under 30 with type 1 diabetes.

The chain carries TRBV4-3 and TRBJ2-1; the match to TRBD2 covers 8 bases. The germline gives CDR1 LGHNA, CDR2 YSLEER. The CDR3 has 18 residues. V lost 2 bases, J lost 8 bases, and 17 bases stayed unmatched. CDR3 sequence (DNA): TGCGCCAGCAGCCAATTAAATGTCGGGAGGGCCGAAAAATATGAGCAGTTCTTC. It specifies CASSQLNVGRAEKYEQFF.

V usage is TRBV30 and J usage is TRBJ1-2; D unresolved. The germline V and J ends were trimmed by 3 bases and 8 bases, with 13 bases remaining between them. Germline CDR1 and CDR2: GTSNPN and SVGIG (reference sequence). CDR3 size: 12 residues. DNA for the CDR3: TGTGCCTGGAGGGTTACTATTGAGGGCTACACCTTC. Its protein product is CAWRVTIEGYTF.

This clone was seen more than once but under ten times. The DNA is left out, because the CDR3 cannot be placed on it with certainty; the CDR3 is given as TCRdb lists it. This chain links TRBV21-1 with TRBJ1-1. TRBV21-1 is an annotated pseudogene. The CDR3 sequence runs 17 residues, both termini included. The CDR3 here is CASTLGGGYECRTEAFF.

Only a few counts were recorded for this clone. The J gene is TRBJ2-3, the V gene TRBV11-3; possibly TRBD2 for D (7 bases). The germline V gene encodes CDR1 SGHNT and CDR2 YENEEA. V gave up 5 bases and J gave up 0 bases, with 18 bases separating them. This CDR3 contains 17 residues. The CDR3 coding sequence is TGTGCCAGCAGCGGACCACGGGGGGCGACTAGCACAGATACGCAGTATTTT. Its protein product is CASSGPRGATSTDTQYF.

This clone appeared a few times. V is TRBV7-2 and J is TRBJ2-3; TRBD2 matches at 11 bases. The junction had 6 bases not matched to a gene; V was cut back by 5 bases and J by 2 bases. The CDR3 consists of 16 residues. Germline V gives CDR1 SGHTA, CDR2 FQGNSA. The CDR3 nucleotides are TGTGCCAGCAGCAGGACGACTAGCGGGACCACAGATACGCAGTATTTT. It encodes CASSRTTSGTTDTQYF.

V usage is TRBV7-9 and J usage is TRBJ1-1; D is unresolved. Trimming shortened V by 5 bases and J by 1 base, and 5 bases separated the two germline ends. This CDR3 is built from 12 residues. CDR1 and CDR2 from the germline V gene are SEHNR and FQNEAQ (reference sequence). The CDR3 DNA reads TGTGCCAGCAGCATCAGGAACACTGAAGCTTTCTTT. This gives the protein CASSIRNTEAFF. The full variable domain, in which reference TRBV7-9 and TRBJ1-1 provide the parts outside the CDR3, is DTGVSQNPRHKITKRGQNVTFRCDPISEHNRLYWYRQTLGQGPEFLTYFQNEAQLEKSRLLSDRFSAERPKGSFSTLEIQRTEQGDSAMYLCASSIRNTEAFFGQGTRLTVV.

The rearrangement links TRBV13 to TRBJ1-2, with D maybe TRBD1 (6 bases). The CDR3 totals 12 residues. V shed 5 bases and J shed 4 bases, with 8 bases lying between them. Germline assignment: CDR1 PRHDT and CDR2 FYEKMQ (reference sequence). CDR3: CASSLDSYGYTF. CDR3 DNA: TGTGCCAGCAGCCTGGACAGCTATGGCTACACCTTC.

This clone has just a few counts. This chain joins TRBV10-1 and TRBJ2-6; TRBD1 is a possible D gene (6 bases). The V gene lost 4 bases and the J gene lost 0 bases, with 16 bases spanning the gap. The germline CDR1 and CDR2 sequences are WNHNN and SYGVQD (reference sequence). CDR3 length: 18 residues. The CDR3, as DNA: TGCGCCAGCAGTGGGGAAGAACAGGGAGCCTCTGGGGCCAACGTCCTGACTTTC. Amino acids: CASSGEEQGASGANVLTF.

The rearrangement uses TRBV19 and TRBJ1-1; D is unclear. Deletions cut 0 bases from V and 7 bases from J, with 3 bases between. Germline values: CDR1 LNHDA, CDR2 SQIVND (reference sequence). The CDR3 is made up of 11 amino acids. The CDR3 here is CASSIDFEAFF. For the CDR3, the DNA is TGTGCCAGTAGTATAGACTTTGAAGCTTTCTTT.

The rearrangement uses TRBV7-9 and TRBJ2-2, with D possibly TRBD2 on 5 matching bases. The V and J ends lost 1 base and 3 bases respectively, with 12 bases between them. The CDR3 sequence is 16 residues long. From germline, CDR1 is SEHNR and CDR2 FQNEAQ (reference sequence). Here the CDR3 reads CASSLGRTVDTGELFF. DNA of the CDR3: TGTGCCAGCAGCTTAGGGAGGACGGTGGACACCGGGGAGCTGTTTTTT.

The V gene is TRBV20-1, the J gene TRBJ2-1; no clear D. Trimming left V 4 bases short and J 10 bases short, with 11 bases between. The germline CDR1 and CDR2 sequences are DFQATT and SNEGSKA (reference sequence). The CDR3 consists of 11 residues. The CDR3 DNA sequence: TGCAGTGCTAATTGGCAGTACGAGCAGTTCTTC. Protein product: CSANWQYEQFF.

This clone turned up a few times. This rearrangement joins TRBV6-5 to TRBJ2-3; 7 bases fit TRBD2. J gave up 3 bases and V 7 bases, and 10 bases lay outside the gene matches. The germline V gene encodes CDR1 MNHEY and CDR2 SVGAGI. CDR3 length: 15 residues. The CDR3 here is CASNNAGVGTDTQYF. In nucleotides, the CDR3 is TGTGCCAGCAACAATGCGGGAGTTGGGACAGATACGCAGTATTTT.

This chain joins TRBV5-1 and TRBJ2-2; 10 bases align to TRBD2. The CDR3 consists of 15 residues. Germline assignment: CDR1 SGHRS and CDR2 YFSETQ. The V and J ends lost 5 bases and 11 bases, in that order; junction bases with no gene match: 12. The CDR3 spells CASRREREGPRELFF. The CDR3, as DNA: TGCGCCAGCAGGCGTGAGCGGGAGGGCCCTCGCGAGCTGTTTTTT.

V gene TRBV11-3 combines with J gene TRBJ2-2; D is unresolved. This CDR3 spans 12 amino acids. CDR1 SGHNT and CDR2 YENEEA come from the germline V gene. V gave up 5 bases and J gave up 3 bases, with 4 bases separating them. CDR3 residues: CASSLDTGELFF. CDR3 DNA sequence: TGTGCCAGCAGCCTCGACACCGGGGAGCTGTTTTTT.

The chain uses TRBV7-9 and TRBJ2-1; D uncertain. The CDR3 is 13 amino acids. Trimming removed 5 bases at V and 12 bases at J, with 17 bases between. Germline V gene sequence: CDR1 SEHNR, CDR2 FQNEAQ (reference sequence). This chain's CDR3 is CASSPPSGLGQFF. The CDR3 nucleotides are TGTGCCAGCAGCCCCCCTAGTGGTCTAGGGCAGTTCTTC. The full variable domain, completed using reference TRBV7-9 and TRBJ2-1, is DTGVSQNPRHKITKRGQNVTFRCDPISEHNRLYWYRQTLGQGPEFLTYFQNEAQLEKSRLLSDRFSAERPKGSFSTLEIQRTEQGDSAMYLCASSPPSGLGQFFGPGTRLTVL.

Written as DNA, the CDR3 is TGTGCCAGCACCCTCTGGCACACAGATACGCAGTATTTT. Translated, it gives CASTLWHTDTQYF. This chain links TRBV5-6 with TRBJ2-3; D not resolved. Germline V lookup: CDR1 SGHDT, CDR2 YYEEEE. Trimming stripped 6 bases from V and 2 bases from J, with 10 bases between. The CDR3 totals 13 residues.

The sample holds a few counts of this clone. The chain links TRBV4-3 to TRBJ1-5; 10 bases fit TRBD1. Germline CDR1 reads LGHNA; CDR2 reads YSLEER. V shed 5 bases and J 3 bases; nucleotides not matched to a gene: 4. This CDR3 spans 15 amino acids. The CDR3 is CASSSGQGNNQPQHF. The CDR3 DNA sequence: TGCGCCAGCAGCTCGGGACAGGGGAACAATCAGCCCCAGCATTTT.

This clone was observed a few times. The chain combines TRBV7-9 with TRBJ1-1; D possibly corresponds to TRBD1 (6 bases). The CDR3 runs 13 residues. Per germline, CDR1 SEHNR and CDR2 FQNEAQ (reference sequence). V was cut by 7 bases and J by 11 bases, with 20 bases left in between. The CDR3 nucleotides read TGTGCCAGCAACTGGGCGGGGGGCGGAGAGGCTTTCTTT. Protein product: CASNWAGGGEAFF.

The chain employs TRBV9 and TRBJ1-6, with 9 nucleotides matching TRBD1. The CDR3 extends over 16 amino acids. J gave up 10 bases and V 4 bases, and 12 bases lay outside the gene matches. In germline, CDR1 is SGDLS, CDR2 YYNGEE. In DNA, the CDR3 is TGTGCCAGCAGCCCACGAGGCGACAGGGGGAAATCACCCCTCCACTTT. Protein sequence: CASSPRGDRGKSPLHF.

CDR3 sequence reads: CASSLGLGRTDTQYF. The DNA for the CDR3 is TGTGCCAGCAGCTTGGGACTAGGCCGCACAGATACGCAGTATTTT. The gene calls are TRBV5-5 and TRBJ2-3; TRBD2 might be the D (6 bases). Germline V gene data show CDR1 as SGHKS and CDR2 as YYEKEE (reference sequence). V was pared by 0 bases and J by 1 base, with 9 bases between. This CDR3 comprises 15 residues.

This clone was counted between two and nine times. CDR3 sequence (DNA): TGTGCCAGCAGCCCCTTTGGGGGGGACGCCTACGAGCAGTACTTC. This gives the protein CASSPFGGDAYEQYF. The J gene is TRBJ2-7, the V gene TRBV7-8, with 7 bases fitting TRBD2. The CDR3 contains 15 residues. CDR1 and CDR2 from the germline V gene are SGHVS and FQNEAQ. With 5 bases clipped from V and 2 bases from J, the junction kept 9 bases outside the gene matches.

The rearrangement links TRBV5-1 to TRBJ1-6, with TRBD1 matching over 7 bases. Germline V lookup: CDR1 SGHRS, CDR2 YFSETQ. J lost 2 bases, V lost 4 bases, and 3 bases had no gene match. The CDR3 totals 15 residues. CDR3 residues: CASSTTGTYNSPLHF. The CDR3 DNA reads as TGCGCCAGCAGCACGACAGGGACCTATAATTCACCCCTCCACTTT.